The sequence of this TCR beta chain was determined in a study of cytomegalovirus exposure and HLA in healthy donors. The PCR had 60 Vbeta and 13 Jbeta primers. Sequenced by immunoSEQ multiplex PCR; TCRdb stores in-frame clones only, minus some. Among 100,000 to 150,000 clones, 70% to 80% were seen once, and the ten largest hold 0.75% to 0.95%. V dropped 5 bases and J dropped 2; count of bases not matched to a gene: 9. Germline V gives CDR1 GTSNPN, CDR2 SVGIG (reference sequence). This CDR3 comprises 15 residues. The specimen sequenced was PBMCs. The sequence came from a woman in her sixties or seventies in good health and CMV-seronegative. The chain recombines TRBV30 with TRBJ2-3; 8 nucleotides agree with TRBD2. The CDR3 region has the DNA TGTGCCTGGGGGGGGAATAGCGGGAACACAGATACGCAGTATTTT. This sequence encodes CAWGGNSGNTDTQYF.